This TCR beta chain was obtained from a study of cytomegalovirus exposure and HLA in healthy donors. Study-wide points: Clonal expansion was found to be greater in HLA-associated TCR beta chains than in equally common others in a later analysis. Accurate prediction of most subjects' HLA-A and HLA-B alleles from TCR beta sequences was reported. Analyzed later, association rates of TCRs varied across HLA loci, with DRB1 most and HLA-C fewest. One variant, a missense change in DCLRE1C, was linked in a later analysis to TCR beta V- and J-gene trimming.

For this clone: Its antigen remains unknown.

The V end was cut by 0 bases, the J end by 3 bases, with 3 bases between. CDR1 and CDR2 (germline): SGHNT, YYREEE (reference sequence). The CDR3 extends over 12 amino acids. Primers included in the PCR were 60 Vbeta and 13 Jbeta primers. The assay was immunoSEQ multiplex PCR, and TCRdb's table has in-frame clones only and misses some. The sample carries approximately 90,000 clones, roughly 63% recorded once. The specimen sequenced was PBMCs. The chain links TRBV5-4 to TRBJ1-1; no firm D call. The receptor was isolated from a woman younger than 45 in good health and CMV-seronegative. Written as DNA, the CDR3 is TGTGCCAGCAGCTTGGCCTACACTGAAGCTTTCTTT. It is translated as CASSLAYTEAFF.